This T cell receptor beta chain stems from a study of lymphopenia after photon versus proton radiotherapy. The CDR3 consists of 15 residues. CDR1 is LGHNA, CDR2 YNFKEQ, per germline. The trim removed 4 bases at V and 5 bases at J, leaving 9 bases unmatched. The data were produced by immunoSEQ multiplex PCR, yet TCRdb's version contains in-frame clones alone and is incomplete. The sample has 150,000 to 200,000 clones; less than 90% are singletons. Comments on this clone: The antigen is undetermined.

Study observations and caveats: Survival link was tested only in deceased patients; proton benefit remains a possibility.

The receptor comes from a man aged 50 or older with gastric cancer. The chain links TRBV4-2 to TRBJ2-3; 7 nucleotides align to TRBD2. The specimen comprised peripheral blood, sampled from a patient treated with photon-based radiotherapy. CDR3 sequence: CASSPGIGEGDTQYF. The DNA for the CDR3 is TGTGCCAGCAGCCCTGGGATAGGGGAGGGAGATACGCAGTATTTT.